The clone carrying this TCR beta chain was observed a handful of times. The germline V and J ends were trimmed by 0 bases and 6 bases, with 12 bases remaining between them. Germline-derived CDR1 and CDR2 are LNHNV and YYDKDF (reference sequence). The CDR3 contains 14 residues. TCRdb re-analysed the RT-PCR reads in MiXCR, keeping a single row per CDR3 protein. The profile shows approximately 730,000 distinct CDR3 sequences, 14% of them singletons. These data are taken from a study of response to subunit inactivated influenza vaccine. The receptor's source is a man aged 45-65 years who received an inactivated influenza vaccine. The specimen was PBMCs from blood, collected less than 15 days before vaccination. The chain couples TRBV15 to TRBJ2-7, with a weak D call TRBD2 (5 bases). The CDR3 here is CATSRETSSSEQYF. In DNA, the CDR3 is TGTGCCACCAGCAGAGAGACGTCTAGCAGCGAGCAGTACTTC.